The 22 T cell receptor beta chains listed next were all sequenced from one sample in a study of T cells of healthy individuals (dated by TCRdb to between 2017 and 2018). Library preparation employed 5' RACE. The sequencing machine was an Illumina MiSeq. TCRdb reprocessed the public reads (quality trimming at Q25 with fastp, clone calling with MiXCR) and kept in-frame beta chains. Every CDR3 protein is listed once, alongside the most common genes and DNA of its rows. This sample holds some 69,000 distinct CDR3 sequences; around 15% were observed only once. Of the sample, approximately 4.6% is held by the ten largest clones. Receptor source: a human donor in good health.

This clonotype was counted only a few times. The chain couples TRBV20-1 to TRBJ2-1; 7 bases agree with TRBD2. The CDR3 contains 15 residues. With V trimmed by 6 bases and J by 1 base, 9 bases remained unmatched. The germline V gene encodes CDR1 DFQATT and CDR2 SNEGSKA (reference sequence). The CDR3 is CSAPRRGDSYNEQFF. CDR3 bases: TGCAGTGCCCCCCGCCGGGGGGATTCCTACAATGAGCAGTTCTTC.

On this clonotype: Given a much more abundant clone one base away, this may be a read error. The DNA of the CDR3 is TGCAGTGCAATCACTAGCGTGGGGGCCCGAGAGACCCAGTACTTC. Translation: CSAITSVGARETQYF. This rearrangement joins TRBV20-1 to TRBJ2-5; the D gene is possibly TRBD2 (7 bases). The germline CDR1 and CDR2 sequences are DFQATT and SNEGSKA (reference sequence). This CDR3 has 15 residues. V was clipped by 6 bases and J by 4 bases, with 21 bases between them.

This clonotype was seen ten or more times. This sequence joins TRBV9 and TRBJ2-5; unclear D gene. The germline CDR1 and CDR2 sequences are SGDLS and YYNGEE. Trimming removed 1 base from V and 2 bases from J, with 12 bases in between. CDR3 size: 15 residues. The CDR3 sequence: CASSVHNLQQETQYF. The DNA of the CDR3 is TGTGCCAGCAGCGTACATAATCTCCAGCAAGAGACCCAGTACTTC.

This clonotype appeared many times. The chain has TRBV5-1 and TRBJ2-6, with D possibly matching TRBD2 (5 bases). This CDR3 region has 15 residues. Looked up from germline, CDR1 is SGHRS and CDR2 is YFSETQ. V lost 9 bases to trimming and J lost 2 bases, with 15 bases between them. CDR3 coding DNA: TGCGCCACCTACAGCGGTTCGGCTGGGGCCAACGTCCTGACTTTC. It encodes CATYSGSAGANVLTF. Looking up the rest from reference TRBV5-1 and TRBJ2-6 gives the full variable domain: KAGVTQTPRYLIKTRGQQVTLSCSPISGHRSVSWYQQTPGQGLQFLFEYFSETQRNKGNFPGRFSGRQFSNSRSEMNVSTLELGDSALYLCATYSGSAGANVLTFGAGSRLTVL.

J is TRBJ1-4 and V is TRBV28; D ambiguous. CDR3 size: 15 residues. The V end lost 4 bases, the J end lost 7 bases, and 16 bases lay between the germline ends. The germline V gene encodes CDR1 MDHEN and CDR2 SYDVKM. The CDR3 region is CASSSLSPRSEKLFF. The CDR3 nucleotides are TGTGCCAGCAGTTCTCTGTCGCCCCGGAGTGAAAAACTGTTTTTT.

In nucleotides, the CDR3 is TGTGCCAGCAGCCAAGATCTGGGTATGCGTCTGAACACCGGGGAGCTGTTTTTT. It specifies CASSQDLGMRLNTGELFF. This chain uses TRBV3-1 with TRBJ2-2; D unclear. From germline, CDR1 is LGHDT and CDR2 YNNKEL (reference sequence). CDR3 length equals 18 residues. Trimming removed 0 bases from V and 1 base from J, with 15 bases in between.

This clonotype was recorded at least ten times. The chain uses TRBV13 and TRBJ1-4; D not resolved. The germline V and J ends were trimmed by 4 bases and 3 bases, with 15 bases remaining between them. The CDR3 is 16 amino acids. In germline, CDR1 is PRHDT, CDR2 FYEKMQ (reference sequence). The CDR3 here is CASSSGRKRSNEKLFF. CDR3 in DNA: TGTGCCAGCAGCTCCGGTCGAAAGCGGTCTAATGAAAAACTGTTTTTT.

By share of the sample, this clonotype is medium-sized. The J gene is TRBJ1-1, the V gene TRBV20-1; 7 bases line up with TRBD1. V shed 6 bases, J shed 0 bases, and the junction held 4 bases outside the gene matches. CDR3 length: 13 residues. The germline CDR1 and CDR2 sequences are DFQATT and SNEGSKA (reference sequence). The CDR3 DNA is TGCAGTGCGGCGGGACAGCTGAACACTGAAGCTTTCTTT. Amino acid sequence: CSAAGQLNTEAFF.

This clonotype was detected ten times or more. The genes are TRBV2 and TRBJ1-5, with D possibly matching TRBD1 (5 bases). CDR1 and CDR2 from the germline V gene are SNHLY and FYNNEI. The germline V and J ends were trimmed by 4 bases and 4 bases, with 11 bases remaining between them. The CDR3 contains 14 residues. The CDR3 loop reads CASSGQGRNQPQHF. In nucleotides, the CDR3 is TGTGCCAGCAGTGGTCAGGGTAGGAATCAGCCCCAGCATTTT.

The sample holds many counts of this clonotype. The chain employs TRBV20-1 and TRBJ2-1; D is unclear. Trimming stripped 3 bases from V and 2 bases from J, with 29 bases between. Looked up from germline, CDR1 is DFQATT and CDR2 is SNEGSKA (reference sequence). The CDR3 has 20 residues. The CDR3 DNA reads as TGCAGTGCTAGGGATTGGGCGCAGAAATTTGGGCTCGGGCCCTACAATGAGCAGTTCTTC. It is translated as CSARDWAQKFGLGPYNEQFF.

This clonotype occurred a few times. V and J are TRBV6-4 and TRBJ2-3, with 9 bases lining up with TRBD2. The junction had 1 base not matched to a gene; V was cut back by 2 bases and J by 4 bases. CDR1 is MRHNA, CDR2 SNTAGT, per germline. This CDR3 has 14 amino acids. The CDR3 sequence: CASSDGGGADTQYF. In nucleotides, the CDR3 is TGTGCCAGCAGTGACGGCGGGGGGGCAGATACGCAGTATTTT.

CDR3 nucleotide sequence: TGTGCCAGCACCCAGGGGGCGGAAGGCTACACCTTC. Translating gives CASTQGAEGYTF. The chain couples TRBV12-3 or TRBV12-4 to TRBJ1-2; 8 bases line up with TRBD1. This CDR3 region has 12 residues. Unmatched junction bases numbered 6, after V lost 7 bases and J lost 8 bases.

This clonotype came up many times. The CDR3 sequence is CASSLDRAFMNTEAFF. In nucleotides, the CDR3 is TGTGCCAGCAGCTTAGATCGGGCCTTCATGAACACTGAAGCTTTCTTT. This sequence joins TRBV7-9 and TRBJ1-1; no reliable D call. The ends were cut back, 1 base at V and 0 bases at J, with 12 bases in the middle. CDR1 SEHNR and CDR2 FQNEAQ come from the germline V gene (reference sequence). This CDR3 spans 16 amino acids.

This clonotype was seen more than once but under ten times. V usage is TRBV20-1 and J usage is TRBJ1-1, with a possible D match to TRBD1 (5 bases). With 6 bases removed from V and 0 bases from J, the gap between germline ends came to 14 bases. CDR1 DFQATT and CDR2 SNEGSKA come from the germline V gene (reference sequence). The CDR3 is 14 amino acids. The CDR3 DNA is TGCAGTGCGGCCCTCTCGACAGTGAACACTGAAGCTTTCTTT. This gives the protein CSAALSTVNTEAFF.

V and J are TRBV4-3 and TRBJ1-6; D is uncertain. Germline V lookup: CDR1 LGHNA, CDR2 YSLEER. The V end was cut by 1 base, the J end by 7 bases, with 14 bases between. The CDR3 is made up of 16 amino acids. This chain's CDR3 is CASSQGSLPGNSPLHF. CDR3 nucleotide sequence: TGCGCCAGCAGCCAAGGGTCTTTACCGGGCAATTCACCCCTCCACTTT.

There are a few counts of this clonotype. The V call is TRBV10-2, the J call TRBJ2-3, with TRBD2 matching over 9 bases. This CDR3 has 16 residues. The V gene's germline CDR1 is WSHSY and CDR2 SAAADI. The J segment lost 2 bases and the V segment lost 5 bases, leaving 8 bases of the junction unmatched. The CDR3 here is CASSPRTSVDTDTQYF. In nucleotides, the CDR3 is TGCGCCAGCAGTCCCCGGACTAGCGTAGACACAGATACGCAGTATTTT.

This clonotype occurred many times. The CDR3 protein is CAWSVGQTYEQYF. CDR3 DNA: TGTGCCTGGAGTGTAGGACAGACCTACGAGCAGTACTTC. This sequence joins TRBV30 and TRBJ2-7, with D possibly matching TRBD1 (6 bases). The CDR3 consists of 13 residues. Germline V lookup: CDR1 GTSNPN, CDR2 SVGIG (reference sequence). V was trimmed by 0 bases and J by 2 bases, leaving 8 bases between them.

This sequence joins TRBV9 and TRBJ1-1; tentative D call: TRBD1 (5 bases). The CDR3 consists of 13 residues. Between the trimmed V and J ends, which lost 0 bases and 6 bases, there was a span of 9 bases. Germline V gives CDR1 SGDLS, CDR2 YYNGEE. The CDR3 here is CASSVGQIAEAFF. CDR3 coding DNA: TGTGCCAGCAGCGTAGGACAGATAGCTGAAGCTTTCTTT.

This clonotype appeared many times. The chain carries TRBV30 and TRBJ2-2, with D possibly matching TRBD2 (5 bases). The germline CDR1 and CDR2 sequences are GTSNPN and SVGIG (reference sequence). This CDR3 contains 14 residues. V shed 5 bases and J shed 2 bases, with 12 bases lying between them. The CDR3 sequence: CAWGRDGNTGELFF. The CDR3 nucleotides are TGTGCCTGGGGGAGAGACGGTAACACCGGGGAGCTGTTTTTT.

This chain joins TRBV7-3 and TRBJ2-7, with 11 bases aligning to TRBD2. The length of the CDR3 is 15 residues. Per germline, CDR1 SGHTA and CDR2 FQGTGA. Unmatched junction bases numbered 2, after V lost 4 bases and J lost 0 bases. The CDR3 spells CASSSLAGASYEQYF. The CDR3 bases are TGTGCCAGCAGCTCACTAGCGGGGGCCTCCTACGAGCAGTACTTC.

In its sample, this clonotype was seen many times. The chain joins TRBV7-2 to TRBJ2-2, with 8 bases fitting TRBD2. Germline-derived CDR1 and CDR2 are SGHTA and FQGNSA. The J segment lost 0 bases and the V segment lost 5 bases, leaving 2 bases of the junction unmatched. The CDR3 loop spans 15 amino acids. CDR3 loop: CASSNSGANTGELFF. In DNA form, the CDR3 reads TGTGCCAGCAGCAATAGCGGGGCGAACACCGGGGAGCTGTTTTTT.

This clonotype was seen many times. The chain has TRBV9 and TRBJ2-7; D remains ambiguous. V was clipped by 3 bases and J by 2 bases, with 9 bases between them. The CDR3 runs 13 residues. Germline V lookup: CDR1 SGDLS, CDR2 YYNGEE. The CDR3 loop reads CASSADPTYEQYF. DNA for the CDR3: TGTGCCAGCAGCGCCGACCCAACCTACGAGCAGTACTTC.